The present T cell receptor (beta chain) was sequenced within a study of blood T cell repertoires in COVID-19. This clone was counted once. Authors' analysis steps: Estimated nucleated cell counts came from reference gene primer amplification. Sequencing used immunoSEQ multiplex PCR; TCRdb keeps in-frame clones, though not all of them. The DNA was the basis for D and trimming; V, J and clone size are from that table. The sample contains approximately 150,000 clones, around four fifths of which appear only once. The CDR3 extends over 14 amino acids. With 4 bases removed from V and 6 bases from J, the gap between germline ends came to 13 bases. The V gene's germline CDR1 is PRHDT and CDR2 FYEKMQ (reference sequence).

The sequenced material came from peripheral blood. This TCR was recovered from a woman older than 75 with acute or convalescent COVID-19. This rearrangement joins TRBV13 to TRBJ2-1; the D gene is possibly TRBD2 (5 bases). CDR3 in DNA: TGTGCCAGCAGCTCAGTAGGCGGGTTCAATGAGCAGTTCTTC. Protein product: CASSSVGGFNEQFF.